Only a few counts were recorded for the clone carrying this T cell receptor beta chain. Repertoires were generated with immunoSEQ multiplex PCR, while TCRdb's copy carries only in-frame clones and drops some. The sample carries over 2 million clones, less than 95% recorded once. This specimen comes from a study of shared clonotypes between healthy human individuals. Naive CD8 cells were CD45RO-negative, positively selected for CCR7, excluding terminally differentiated effector memory CD45RA+ cells. Trimming removed 1 base at V and 4 bases at J, with 12 bases between. The CDR3 sequence is 15 residues long. CDR1 LNHDA and CDR2 SQIVND come from the germline V gene (reference sequence).

J is TRBJ2-3 and V is TRBV19, with D perhaps matching TRBD2 (7 bases). What was sequenced was naive CD8+ T cells sorted from blood. The source of this sequence is a man between 18 and 35 years old in good health. The DNA for the CDR3 is TGTGCCAGTAGTATAGGGGGGCTAGCGGCAGATACGCAGTATTTT. It codes for CASSIGGLAADTQYF.